The rows below give T cell receptor beta chains drawn from one sample of a study of shared clonotypes between healthy human individuals. Data came from immunoSEQ multiplex PCR; TCRdb stores just in-frame clones and leaves some out. The sample shows around 430,000 clones, about four fifths of them seen only once. The sequenced material came from PBMCs. All receptors come from a woman aged 40 to 55 in good health. Some clones in this sample may be carry-over from other donors' samples. Both conserved end residues are part of each CDR3. A D gene is named only where the DNA matches it firmly. A clone size is listed for some rows: how often the clone was seen (once, few, many), or a class if it is expanded.

J gene | V gene | D gene | clone size | CDR3 DNA | CDR3 protein
TRBJ2-2 | TRBV30 | TRBD2 | . | TGTGCCTGGAGAGCCGCGGGGGACCCGAACACCGGGGAGCTGTTTTTT | CAWRAAGDPNTGELFF
TRBJ2-1 | TRBV18 | . | . | TGTGCCAGCTCACCACCGTCTAGCTACAATGAGCAGTTCTTC | CASSPPSSYNEQFF
TRBJ2-2 | TRBV13 | TRBD2 | few | TGTGCCAGCAGCCTCCCCGGGACTAGCGGGTTCTCCGGGGAGCTGTTTTTT | CASSLPGTSGFSGELFF
TRBJ2-3 | TRBV5-4 | . | . | TGTGCCAGCAGCGCGGCGGCGGCAGGGGGGGATACGCAGTATTTT | CASSAAAAGGDTQYF
TRBJ2-1 | TRBV5-4 | . | . | TGTGCCAGCAGCTTCCTGGTGAATGAGCAGTTCTTC | CASSFLVNEQFF
TRBJ1-3 | TRBV15 | . | . | TGTGCCACCAGCAGAGATATGAGCTCTGGAAACACCATATATTTT | CATSRDMSSGNTIYF
TRBJ2-7 | TRBV4-1 | TRBD1 | . | TGCGCCAGCAGCCAATACCGGCTGGGACAGGGTTCCTACGAGCAGTACTTC | CASSQYRLGQGSYEQYF
TRBJ2-2 | TRBV19 | . | . | TGTGCCAGTACCCAAACAGGGAACACCGGGGAGCTGCTTTTT | CASTQTGNTGELLF
TRBJ2-7 | TRBV28 | TRBD2 | . | TGTGCCAGCAGTCCAATGGGCCAGCGGGAGGACTACGAGCAGTACTTC | CASSPMGQREDYEQYF
TRBJ2-7 | TRBV10-2 | TRBD1 | . | TGCGCCAGCAGGACAGGGGGAGGGCACGAGCAGTACTTC | CASRTGGGHEQYF
TRBJ2-2 | TRBV18 | TRBD2 | . | TGTGCCAGCTCACCACAAGCGGGAGGGACGAACACCGGGGAGCTGTTTTTT | CASSPQAGGTNTGELFF
TRBJ1-5 | TRBV6-6 | TRBD1 | . | TGTGCCAGCAGTGTAACAGGGGGCATAGGTCAGCCCCAGCATTTT | CASSVTGGIGQPQHF
TRBJ2-1 | TRBV2 | TRBD2 | . | TGTGCCAGCAGTCCTCGGACTAGCGAGGGTGAGCAGTTCTTC | CASSPRTSEGEQFF
TRBJ2-7 | TRBV7-9 | . | once | TGTGCCAGCAGCTTAGGTGGAGGGAACAACTACGAGCAGTACTTC | CASSLGGGNNYEQYF
TRBJ2-5 | TRBV30 | . | . | TGTGCCTGGAGCGCTACGCGCGAAAGGGAGACCCAGTACTTC | CAWSATRERETQYF
TRBJ2-1 | TRBV27 | TRBD2 | . | TGTGCCAGCAGTGTCACTAGCGGGTTCAATGAGCAGTTCTTC | CASSVTSGFNEQFF
TRBJ2-6 | TRBV7-3 | TRBD1 | . | TGTGCCAGCAGCATCACAGGGGGCCCCTCTGGGGCCAACGTCCTGACTTTC | CASSITGGPSGANVLTF
TRBJ1-1 | TRBV5-4 | TRBD1 | . | TGTGCCAGCAGCCTCAAGGGGACAGGGGAAACTGAAGCTTTCTTT | CASSLKGTGETEAFF
TRBJ2-7 | TRBV9 | . | few | TGTGCCAGCAGCGTAGGAGGGGCCCGGATAAGCGAGCAGTACTTC | CASSVGGARISEQYF
TRBJ2-3 | TRBV19 | . | . | TGTGCCAGTAAGGGCCCGGGACTGAGCACAGATACGCAGTATTTT | CASKGPGLSTDTQYF
TRBJ1-1 | TRBV7-9 | . | . | TGTGCCAGCAGCTTATCTTTCACTGAAGCTTTCTTT | CASSLSFTEAFF
TRBJ1-3 | TRBV11-2 | . | many | TGTGCCAGCAGCTCCCCCCTATTAGCGAACACCATATATTTT | CASSSPLLANTIYF
TRBJ1-2 | TRBV27 | . | . | TGTGCCAGCAGTTTATCAAAGGGTTTAGGCTACACCTTC | CASSLSKGLGYTF
TRBJ2-7 | TRBV28 | . | . | TGTGCCAGCAGTGCCTTCTACGAGCAGTACTTC | CASSAFYEQYF
TRBJ2-3 | TRBV10-3 | . | . | TGTGCCATCAGTGGGATGGCGGGCCGAACTAGCACAGATACGCAGTATTTT | CAISGMAGRTSTDTQYF
TRBJ2-1 | TRBV7-9 | TRBD2 | . | TGTGCCAGCAGCTTAGTGGTAGCGGGACACAATGAGCAGTTCTTC | CASSLVVAGHNEQFF
TRBJ1-4 | TRBV15 | . | . | TGTGCCACCAGCAGAGGTCCAGGGCGAGATGAAAAACTGTTTTTT | CATSRGPGRDEKLFF
TRBJ1-2 | TRBV9 | TRBD1 | once | TGTGCCAGCAGCGGAGACAGGGGGCAGTACTATGGCTACACCTTC | CASSGDRGQYYGYTF
TRBJ1-3 | TRBV18 | TRBD1 | . | TGTGCCAGCTCACCAAGGGCAGGGGGCCAGGGCCCTGGAAACACCATATATTTT | CASSPRAGGQGPGNTIYF
TRBJ2-1 | TRBV9 | TRBD1 | . | TGTGCCAGCAGCGTAGTGGGGACAGGGGGTTTCAATGAGCAGTTCTTC | CASSVVGTGGFNEQFF
TRBJ2-7 | TRBV28 | TRBD2 | once | TGTGCCAGCAGTCTAGCGGGTGTTCCCTACGAGCAGTACTTC | CASSLAGVPYEQYF
TRBJ2-2 | TRBV10-3 | . | . | TGTGCCATCAGTGACGGATCGAACACCGGGGAGCTGTTTTTT | CAISDGSNTGELFF
TRBJ2-3 | TRBV11-2 | . | . | TGTGCCAGCAGCGCTTGGGGCGGGACTAGCACAGATACGCAGTATTTT | CASSAWGGTSTDTQYF
TRBJ2-3 | TRBV7-2 | . | once | TGTGCCAGCAGCTTAGATGCAGATACGCAGTATTTT | CASSLDADTQYF
TRBJ2-7 | TRBV6-6 | TRBD1 | . | TGTGCCAGCGGTCCTGGGACAGTAACTAGCTACGAGCAGTACTTC | CASGPGTVTSYEQYF
TRBJ2-3 | TRBV6-5 | . | . | TGTGCCAGCAGCCTAAAAGGGACGGGTACGCAGTATTTT | CASSLKGTGTQYF
TRBJ1-4 | TRBV18 | . | . | TGTGCCAGCTCACGGGTCAGCCATGCAACTAATGAAAAACTGTTTTTT | CASSRVSHATNEKLFF
TRBJ2-1 | TRBV2 | . | . | TGTGCCGGAAAAGGACCTCCGCCCTACAATGAGCAGTTCTTC | CAGKGPPPYNEQFF
TRBJ2-1 | TRBV19 | . | once | TGTGCCAGTAGTATACGGAGTGTGGATAATGAGCAGTTCTTC | CASSIRSVDNEQFF
TRBJ2-7 | TRBV6-5 | . | few | TGTGCCAGCAGTTCACAGTACGAGCAGTACTTC | CASSSQYEQYF